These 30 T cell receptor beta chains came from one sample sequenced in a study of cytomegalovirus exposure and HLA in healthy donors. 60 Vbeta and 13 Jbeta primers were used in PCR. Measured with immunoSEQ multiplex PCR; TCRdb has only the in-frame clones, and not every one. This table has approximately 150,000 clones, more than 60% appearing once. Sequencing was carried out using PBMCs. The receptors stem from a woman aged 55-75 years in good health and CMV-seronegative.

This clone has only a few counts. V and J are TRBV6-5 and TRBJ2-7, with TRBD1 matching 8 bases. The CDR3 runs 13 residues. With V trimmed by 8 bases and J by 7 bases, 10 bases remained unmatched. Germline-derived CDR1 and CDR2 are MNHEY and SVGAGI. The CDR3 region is CASGRTGKGEQYF. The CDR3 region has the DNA TGTGCCAGCGGCCGGACAGGGAAAGGAGAGCAGTACTTC.

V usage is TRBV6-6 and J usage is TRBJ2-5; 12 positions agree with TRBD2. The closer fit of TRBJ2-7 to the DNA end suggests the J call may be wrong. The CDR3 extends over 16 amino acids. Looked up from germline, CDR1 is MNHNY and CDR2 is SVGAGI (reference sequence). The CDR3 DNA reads TGTGCCAGCAGCCCCGGGACTAGCGGGCGGCCCTACGAGCAGTACTTC. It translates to CASSPGTSGRPYEQYF.

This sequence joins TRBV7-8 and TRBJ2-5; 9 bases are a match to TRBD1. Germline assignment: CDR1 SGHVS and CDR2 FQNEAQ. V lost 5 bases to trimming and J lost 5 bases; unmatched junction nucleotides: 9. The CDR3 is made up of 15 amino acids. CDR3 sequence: CASSIPGQGLETQYF. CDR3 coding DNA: TGTGCCAGCAGCATACCGGGACAGGGCTTGGAGACCCAGTACTTC.

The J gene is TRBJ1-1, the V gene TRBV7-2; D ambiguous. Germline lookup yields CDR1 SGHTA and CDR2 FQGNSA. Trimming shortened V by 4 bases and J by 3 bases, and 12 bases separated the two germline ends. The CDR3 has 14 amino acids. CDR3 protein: CASSYFYEDTEAFF. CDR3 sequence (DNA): TGTGCCAGCAGCTATTTCTACGAAGACACTGAAGCTTTCTTT.

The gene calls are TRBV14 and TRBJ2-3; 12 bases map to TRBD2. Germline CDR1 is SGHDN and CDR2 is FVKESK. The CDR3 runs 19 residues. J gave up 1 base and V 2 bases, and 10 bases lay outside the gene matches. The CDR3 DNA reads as TGTGCCAGCAGCCAATTCCCGCCTAGCGGGGGGGCTGGCACAGATACGCAGTATTTT. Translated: CASSQFPPSGGAGTDTQYF.

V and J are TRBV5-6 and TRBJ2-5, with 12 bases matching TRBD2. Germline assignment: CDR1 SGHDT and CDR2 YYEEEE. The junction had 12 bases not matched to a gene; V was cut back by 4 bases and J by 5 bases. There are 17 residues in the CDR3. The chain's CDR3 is CASSLVVLAGGRETQYF. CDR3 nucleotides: TGTGCCAGCAGCCTTGTGGTACTAGCGGGGGGAAGGGAGACCCAGTACTTC.

The CDR3 spells CASSGRQGGTDTQYF. In DNA, the CDR3 is TGCGCCAGCAGCGGACGACAGGGTGGGACAGATACGCAGTATTTT. The chain carries TRBV5-1 and TRBJ2-3; 7 nucleotides agree with TRBD1. The CDR3 spans 15 residues. The germline gives CDR1 SGHRS, CDR2 YFSETQ. V was pared by 4 bases and J by 3 bases, with 8 bases of the junction left unmatched.

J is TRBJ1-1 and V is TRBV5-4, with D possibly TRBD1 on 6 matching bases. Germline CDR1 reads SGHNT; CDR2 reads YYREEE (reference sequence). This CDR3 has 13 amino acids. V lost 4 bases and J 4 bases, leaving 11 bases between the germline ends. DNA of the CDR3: TGTGCCAGCAGCATACAGGGTGGCACTGAAGCTTTCTTT. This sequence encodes CASSIQGGTEAFF. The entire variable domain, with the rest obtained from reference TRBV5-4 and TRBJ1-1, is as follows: ETGVTQSPTHLIKTRGQQVTLRCSSQSGHNTVSWYQQALGQGPQFIFQYYREEENGRGNFPPRFSGLQFPNYSSELNVNALELDDSALYLCASSIQGGTEAFFGQGTRLTVV.

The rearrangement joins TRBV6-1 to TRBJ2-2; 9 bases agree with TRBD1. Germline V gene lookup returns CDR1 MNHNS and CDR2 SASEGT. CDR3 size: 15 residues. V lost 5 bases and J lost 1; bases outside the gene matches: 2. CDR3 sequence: CASSRQGVNTGELFF. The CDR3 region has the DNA TGTGCCAGCAGTCGACAGGGGGTGAACACCGGGGAGCTGTTTTTT.

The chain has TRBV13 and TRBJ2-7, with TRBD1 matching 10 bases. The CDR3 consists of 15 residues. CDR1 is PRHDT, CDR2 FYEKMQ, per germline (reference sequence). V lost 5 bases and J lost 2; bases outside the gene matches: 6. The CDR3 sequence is CASSRGQGLPYEQYF. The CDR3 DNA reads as TGTGCCAGCAGCCGGGGACAGGGGCTACCCTACGAGCAGTACTTC.

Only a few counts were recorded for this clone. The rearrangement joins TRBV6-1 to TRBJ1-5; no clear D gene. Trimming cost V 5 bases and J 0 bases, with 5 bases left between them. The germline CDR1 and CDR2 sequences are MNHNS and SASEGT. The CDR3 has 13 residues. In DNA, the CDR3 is TGTGCCAGCAGTACCTATAGCAATCAGCCCCAGCATTTT. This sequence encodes CASSTYSNQPQHF.

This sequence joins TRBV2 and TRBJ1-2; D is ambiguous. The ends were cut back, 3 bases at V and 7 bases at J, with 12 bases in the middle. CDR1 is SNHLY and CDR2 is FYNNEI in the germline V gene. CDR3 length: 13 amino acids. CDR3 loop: CASSESGRVGYTF. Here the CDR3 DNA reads TGTGCCAGCAGTGAGTCGGGAAGGGTTGGCTACACCTTC.

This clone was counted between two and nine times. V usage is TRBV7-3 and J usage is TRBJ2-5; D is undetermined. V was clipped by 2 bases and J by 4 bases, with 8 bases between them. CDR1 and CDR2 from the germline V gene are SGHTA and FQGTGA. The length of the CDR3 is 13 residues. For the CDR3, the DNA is TGTGCCAGCAGCTTAGGGCCAGGAGAGACCCAGTACTTC. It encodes CASSLGPGETQYF.

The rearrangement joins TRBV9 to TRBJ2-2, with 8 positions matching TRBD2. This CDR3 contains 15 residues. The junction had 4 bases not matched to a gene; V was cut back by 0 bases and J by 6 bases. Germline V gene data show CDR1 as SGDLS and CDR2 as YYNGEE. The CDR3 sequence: CASSVAGGPSGELFF. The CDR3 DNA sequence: TGTGCCAGCAGCGTAGCGGGGGGGCCCTCCGGGGAGCTGTTTTTT.

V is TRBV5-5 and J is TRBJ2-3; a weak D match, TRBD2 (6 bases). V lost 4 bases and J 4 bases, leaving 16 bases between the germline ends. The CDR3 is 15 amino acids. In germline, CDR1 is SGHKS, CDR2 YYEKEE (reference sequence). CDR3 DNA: TGTGCCAGCAGCCGCACCCGGAGGGCCCCAGATACGCAGTATTTT. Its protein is CASSRTRRAPDTQYF.

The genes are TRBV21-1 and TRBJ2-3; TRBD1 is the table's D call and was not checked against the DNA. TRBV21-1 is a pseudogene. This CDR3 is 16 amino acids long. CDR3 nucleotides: TGTGCCAGCAGCACGAGGACAGGGAGGACGACAGATACGCAGTATTTT. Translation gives CASSTRTGRTTDTQYF.

The CDR3 coding sequence is TGTGCCAGCAGCTCCTCGGGACAGCCCTACGAGCAGTACTTC. Translating it yields CASSSSGQPYEQYF. This chain joins TRBV7-9 and TRBJ2-7; 7 bases agree with TRBD1. Trimming cost V 4 bases and J 2 bases; bases outside gene matches: 5. Germline V lookup: CDR1 SEHNR, CDR2 FQNEAQ (reference sequence). The CDR3 is 14 amino acids.

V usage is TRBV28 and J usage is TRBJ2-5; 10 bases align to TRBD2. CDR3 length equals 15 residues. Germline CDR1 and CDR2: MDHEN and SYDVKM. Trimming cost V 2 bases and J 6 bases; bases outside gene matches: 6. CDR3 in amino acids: CASSLGLAGAKTQYF. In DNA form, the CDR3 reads TGTGCCAGCAGTTTAGGGCTAGCGGGAGCCAAGACCCAGTACTTC.

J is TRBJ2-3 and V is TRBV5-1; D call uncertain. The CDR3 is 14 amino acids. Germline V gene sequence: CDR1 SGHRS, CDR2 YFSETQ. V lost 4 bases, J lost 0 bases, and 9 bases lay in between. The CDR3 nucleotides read TGCGCCAGCAGCCTGTGGGCTAGCACAGATACGCAGTATTTT. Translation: CASSLWASTDTQYF.

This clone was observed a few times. CDR3 sequence reads: CASSLTGQISGNTIYF. The DNA of the CDR3 is TGCGCCAGCAGCCTTACTGGACAGATCTCTGGAAACACCATATATTTT. The rearrangement joins TRBV5-1 to TRBJ1-3, with D maybe TRBD1 (6 bases). Trimming cost V 4 bases and J 0 bases, with 14 bases left between them. This CDR3 contains 16 residues. Germline CDR1 SGHRS, CDR2 YFSETQ. The whole variable domain, remainder taken from reference TRBV5-1 and TRBJ1-3, is KAGVTQTPRYLIKTRGQQVTLSCSPISGHRSVSWYQQTPGQGLQFLFEYFSETQRNKGNFPGRFSGRQFSNSRSEMNVSTLELGDSALYLCASSLTGQISGNTIYFGEGSWLTVV.

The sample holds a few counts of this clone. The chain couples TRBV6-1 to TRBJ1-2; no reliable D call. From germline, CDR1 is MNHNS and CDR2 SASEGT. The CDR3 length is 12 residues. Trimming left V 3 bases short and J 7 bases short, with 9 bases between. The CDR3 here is CASSDGAGGYTF. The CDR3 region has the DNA TGTGCCAGCAGTGACGGAGCGGGTGGCTACACCTTC.

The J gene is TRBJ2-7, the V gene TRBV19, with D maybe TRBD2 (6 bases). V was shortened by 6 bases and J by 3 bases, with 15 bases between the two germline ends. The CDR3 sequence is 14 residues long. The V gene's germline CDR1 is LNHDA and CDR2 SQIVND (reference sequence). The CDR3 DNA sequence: TGTGCCAGTAGGGCGGGACCGGCGCTCTACGAGCAGTACTTC. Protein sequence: CASRAGPALYEQYF.

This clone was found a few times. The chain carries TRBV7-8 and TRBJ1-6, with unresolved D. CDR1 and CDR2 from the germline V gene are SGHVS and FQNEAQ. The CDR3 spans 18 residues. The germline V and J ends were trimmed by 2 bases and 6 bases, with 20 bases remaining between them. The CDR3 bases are TGTGCCAGCAGCTTAATTAGCGGTTCTTTTGGGTTTAATTCACCCCTCCACTTT. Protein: CASSLISGSFGFNSPLHF.

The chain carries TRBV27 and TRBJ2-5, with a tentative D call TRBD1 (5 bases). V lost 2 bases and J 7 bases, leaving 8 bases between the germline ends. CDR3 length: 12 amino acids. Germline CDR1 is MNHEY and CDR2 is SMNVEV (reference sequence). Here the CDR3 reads CASSLQGGTQYF. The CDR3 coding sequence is TGTGCCAGCAGTTTACAGGGCGGGACCCAGTACTTC.

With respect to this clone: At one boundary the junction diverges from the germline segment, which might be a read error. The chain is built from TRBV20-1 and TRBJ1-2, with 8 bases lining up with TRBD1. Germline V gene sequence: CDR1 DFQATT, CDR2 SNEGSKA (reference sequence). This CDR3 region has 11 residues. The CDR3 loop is CSAESRDRSPF. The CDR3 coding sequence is TGCAGTGCCGAATCACGGGACAGGTCGCCCTTC.

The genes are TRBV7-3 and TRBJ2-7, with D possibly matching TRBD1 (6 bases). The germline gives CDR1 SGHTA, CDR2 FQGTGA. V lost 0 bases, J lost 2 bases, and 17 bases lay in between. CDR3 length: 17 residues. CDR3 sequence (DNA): TGTGCCAGCAGCTTAACCCCGGACAGTTTGGGGCCCTACGAGCAGTACTTC. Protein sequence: CASSLTPDSLGPYEQYF. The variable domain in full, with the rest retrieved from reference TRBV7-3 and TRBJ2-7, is GAGVSQTPSNKVTEKGKYVELRCDPISGHTALYWYRQSLGQGPEFLIYFQGTGAADDSGLPNDRFFAVRPEGSVSTLKIQRTERGDSAVYLCASSLTPDSLGPYEQYFGPGTRLTVT.

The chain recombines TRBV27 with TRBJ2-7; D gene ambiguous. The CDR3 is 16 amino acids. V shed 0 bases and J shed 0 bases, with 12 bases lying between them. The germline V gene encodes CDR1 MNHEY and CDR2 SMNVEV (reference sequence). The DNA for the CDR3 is TGTGCCAGCAGTTTATCGGTGACGGCTAGCTCCTACGAGCAGTACTTC. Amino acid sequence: CASSLSVTASSYEQYF.

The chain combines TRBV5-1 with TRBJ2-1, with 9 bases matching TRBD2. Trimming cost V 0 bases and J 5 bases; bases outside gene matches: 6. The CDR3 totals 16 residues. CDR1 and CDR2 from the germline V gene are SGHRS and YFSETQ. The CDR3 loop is CASSLAAGGPNNEQFF. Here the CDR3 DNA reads TGCGCCAGCAGCTTGGCCGCGGGAGGGCCCAACAATGAGCAGTTCTTC. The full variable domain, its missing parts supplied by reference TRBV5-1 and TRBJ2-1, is KAGVTQTPRYLIKTRGQQVTLSCSPISGHRSVSWYQQTPGQGLQFLFEYFSETQRNKGNFPGRFSGRQFSNSRSEMNVSTLELGDSALYLCASSLAAGGPNNEQFFGPGTRLTVL.

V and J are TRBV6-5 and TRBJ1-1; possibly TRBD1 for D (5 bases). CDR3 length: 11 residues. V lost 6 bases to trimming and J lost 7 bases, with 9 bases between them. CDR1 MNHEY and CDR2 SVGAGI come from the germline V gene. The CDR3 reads CASRQVGEAFF. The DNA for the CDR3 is TGTGCCAGCAGACAGGTCGGTGAAGCTTTCTTT.

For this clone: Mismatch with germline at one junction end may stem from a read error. The CDR3 DNA sequence: TGTGCCAGCCGGGACAGTGGGAACAAGGAGCAGTTCTTC. Protein product: CASRDSGNKEQFF. J is TRBJ2-1 and V is TRBV2; 7 nucleotides match TRBD1. This CDR3 has 13 amino acids. Germline-derived CDR1 and CDR2 are SNHLY and FYNNEI. Full variable domain (missing parts from reference TRBV2 and TRBJ2-1): EPEVTQTPSHQVTQMGQEVILRCVPISNHLYFYWYRQILGQKVEFLVSFYNNEISEKSEIFDDQFSVERPDGSNFTLKIRSTKLEDSAMYFCASRDSGNKEQFFGPGTRLTVL.